Described below is a single TCR beta chain sequence and its context. The antigen is unknown. Each of the donors had about 9.9 milliliters of peripheral blood drawn into EDTA-treated Vacutainer tubes. Total RNA was isolated from each sample in quantities of at least 6 micrograms. The record originates from a study of blood T cells in healthy people across ages. Study observations and caveats: The fall in TCR beta diversity per million T cells was roughly linear with age.

Sample-barcoded 5' priming and a J-beta primer mix drove a second PCR of roughly 6 to 12 cycles. TCRdb independently ran MiXCR on the 5' RACE reads; one entry per CDR3 protein. The data contain roughly 500,000 distinct CDR3 sequences, approximately 25% of them singletons. The sample was also linked to a second study, of T cells of mothers and their children.

Sequencing was carried out using blood. The clonotype comes from a boy aged 5-17 years in good health.

The CDR3 spells CASSQVTRGFNYGYTF. The CDR3 nucleotides read TGCGCCAGCAGCCAAGTTACCAGGGGATTCAACTATGGCTACACCTTC. The chain combines TRBV4-1 with TRBJ1-2; D possibly corresponds to TRBD1 (6 bases). This CDR3 contains 16 residues. The germline V gene encodes CDR1 MGHRA and CDR2 YSYEKL. V was shortened by 1 base and J by 2 bases, with 14 bases between the two germline ends.